The rows below give T cell receptor beta chains drawn from one sample of a study of CD8 T cells in Susac syndrome. TCRdb processed the immunoSEQ multiplex PCR reads anew with MiXCR; each CDR3 protein has one entry. The sample has some 130,000 distinct CDR3 sequences, approximately 79% seen once. The source material was CD8+ T cells from PBMCs. Receptors originate from a human donor with multiple sclerosis. CDR3s include the opening cysteine and the closing phenylalanine or tryptophan. A D gene is named only where the DNA matches it firmly. Only part of the rows carry a size: once, few, many, or a class if the clone is expanded.

D | size | J | V | DNA | CDR3
TRBD2 | NA | TRBJ2-5 | TRBV12-3/TRBV12-4 | TGTGCCAGCAGTGTTAGCGGGGGGACCCAGTACTTC | CASSVSGGTQYF
TRBD2 | NA | TRBJ2-7 | TRBV7-6 | TGTGCCAGCAGCTTACTAGCGGCCCCTGACGAGCAGTACTTC | CASSLLAAPDEQYF
NA | once | TRBJ2-5 | TRBV25-1 | TGTGCCAGCAGCCTGGACGGACTGTGGGAGACCCAGTACTTC | CASSLDGLWETQYF
NA | NA | TRBJ1-1 | TRBV7-9 | TGTGCCAGCAGACTTTGGAACACTGAAGTTTTCTTT | CASRLWNTEVFF
NA | NA | TRBJ1-1 | TRBV29-1 | TGCAGCGTTCCCAGGGAGGTTGGAGCTTTCTTT | CSVPREVGAFF
NA | NA | TRBJ2-3 | TRBV27 | TGTGCCAGCAGCCCGCCCGGGGGGCGCACGCAGTATTTT | CASSPPGGRTQYF
NA | NA | TRBJ1-4 | TRBV7-2 | TGTGCCAGCAGCTTAGACCCGGGGCTCACTAATGAAAAACTGTTTTTT | CASSLDPGLTNEKLFF
NA | few | TRBJ2-1 | TRBV11-2 | TGTGCCAGCAGCTTAGAGGTGATTTACAATGAGCAGTTCTTC | CASSLEVIYNEQFF
TRBD1 | few | TRBJ2-5 | TRBV6-5 | TGTGCCAGCAGTTACGGACAGGGTAATACGGAGACCCAGTACTTC | CASSYGQGNTETQYF
NA | NA | TRBJ1-1 | TRBV2 | TGTGCCAGCAGTGGAATTCACGGCGCGAACACTGAAGCTTTCTTT | CASSGIHGANTEAFF
NA | once | TRBJ2-3 | TRBV2 | TGTGCCAGCAAGTCAGATACGCAGTATTTT | CASKSDTQYF
NA | once | TRBJ1-1 | TRBV7-9 | TGTGCCAGCAGCTTAGTAGAATTCGCTGAAGCTTTCTTT | CASSLVEFAEAFF
TRBD2 | few | TRBJ2-1 | TRBV28 | TGTGCCAGCAGTTCCCCTCGGACTAGCGGGGGGGTGGGTGAGCAGTTCTTC | CASSSPRTSGGVGEQFF
NA | NA | TRBJ2-1 | TRBV19 | TGTGCCAGTAGTATCTATGACAATGAGCAGTTCTTC | CASSIYDNEQFF
NA | NA | TRBJ2-7 | TRBV19 | TGTGCCAGTAGTACAAGTTCTACACGGTACGAGCAGTACTTC | CASSTSSTRYEQYF
NA | NA | TRBJ2-1 | TRBV27 | TGTGCCAGCAGTTTGGATTCGGTATCTGAGCAGTTCTTC | CASSLDSVSEQFF
NA | NA | TRBJ1-2 | TRBV6-1 | TGTGCCAGCAGTGAAAGTTCGTTGGTCTGGGGGGCGTATGGCTACACCTTC | CASSESSLVWGAYGYTF
TRBD1 | few | TRBJ2-2 | TRBV6-1 | TGTGCCAGCAGTGTTGACAGGGGGGGTATCGGGGAGCTGTTTTTT | CASSVDRGGIGELFF
NA | NA | TRBJ2-2 | TRBV18 | TGTGCCAGCTCACCCAGGGGTCCCGGGGAGCTGTTTTTT | CASSPRGPGELFF
TRBD2 | NA | TRBJ2-7 | TRBV19 | TGTGCCAGTAGCCTAAGGGCGGGAGGGGGCTACGAGCAGTACTTC | CASSLRAGGGYEQYF
NA | NA | TRBJ2-2 | TRBV14 | TGTGCCAGCGGAGTGTCCAGCTACGGGGAGCTGTTTTTT | CASGVSSYGELFF
NA | NA | TRBJ1-5 | TRBV19 | TGTGCCAGTAGTATTAAAAAGAGGCGACCTGATCAGCCCCAGCATTTT | CASSIKKRRPDQPQHF
NA | NA | TRBJ2-7 | TRBV6-2/TRBV6-3 | TGTGCCAGCAGTCCCCGGGCTGACTACGAGCAGTACTTC | CASSPRADYEQYF
TRBD1 | NA | TRBJ1-3 | TRBV7-9 | TGTGCCAGCAGCTCGGACAGGGACCCTGGAAACACCATATATTTT | CASSSDRDPGNTIYF
NA | NA | TRBJ2-1 | TRBV7-8 | TGTGCCAGCAGCTTAAGTCTGCCTTTAACCTCCTACAATGAGCAGTTCTTC | CASSLSLPLTSYNEQFF
NA | NA | TRBJ2-1 | TRBV25-1 | TGTCCCAGCAGTGAATATAGGAATGAGCAGTTCTTC | CPSSEYRNEQFF
NA | NA | TRBJ2-1 | TRBV11-2 | TGTGCCAGCACCAATTGGCGCAATGAGCAGTTCTTC | CASTNWRNEQFF
NA | NA | TRBJ1-1 | TRBV7-8 | TGTGCCAGCAGCTTAGGCAGTCGGATCCCTGAAGCTTTCTTT | CASSLGSRIPEAFF
TRBD2 | NA | TRBJ2-1 | TRBV30 | TGTGCCTGGAGTGCGGGGGGGATGGAGCAGTTCTTC | CAWSAGGMEQFF
TRBD2 | few | TRBJ2-2 | TRBV7-3 | TGTGCCAGCACCCAACTAGCGGGAGACGCGAACACCGGGGAGCTGTTTTTT | CASTQLAGDANTGELFF
NA | NA | TRBJ1-1 | TRBV20-1 | TGCAGTGCTAGAGGGGGCCAATTCACTGAAGCTTTCTTT | CSARGGQFTEAFF
NA | NA | TRBJ1-1 | TRBV11-2 | TGTGCCAGCAGCCCGGGGGGGGGCATAACTGAAGCTTTCTTT | CASSPGGGITEAFF
TRBD1 | once | TRBJ1-5 | TRBV12-3/TRBV12-4 | TGTGCCAGCAGCCCTTTCGGACAGGGGGCGCGGGGCAATCAGCCCCAGCATTTT | CASSPFGQGARGNQPQHF
NA | once | TRBJ2-3 | TRBV6-2/TRBV6-3 | TGTGCCAGCAGCACCCCGAGCCTCTCGGACTTCGGAGATACGCAGTATTTT | CASSTPSLSDFGDTQYF
NA | few | TRBJ1-1 | TRBV7-8 | TGTGCCAGCAGCCAACGCAACCCCAGAGCTGAAGCTTTCTTT | CASSQRNPRAEAFF
NA | NA | TRBJ2-2 | TRBV9 | TGTGCCAGCAGCCCTTTTCTGAACACCGGGGAGCTGTTTTTT | CASSPFLNTGELFF
NA | few | TRBJ1-2 | TRBV7-2 | TGTGCCAGCAGCTCCGACAAAAACTATGGCTACACCTTC | CASSSDKNYGYTF
NA | NA | TRBJ2-7 | TRBV12-3/TRBV12-4 | TGTGCCAGCAGTCTCACGCAAGGGGACGAGCAGTACTTC | CASSLTQGDEQYF
NA | NA | TRBJ2-1 | TRBV19 | TGTGCCAGTAGTATAGGGACAGTACGAAATGAGCAGTTCTTC | CASSIGTVRNEQFF
NA | few | TRBJ1-5 | TRBV6-2/TRBV6-3 | TGTGCCAGCAGTTACGGAGCAGTCAATCAGCCCCAGCATTTT | CASSYGAVNQPQHF
NA | NA | TRBJ2-2 | TRBV7-9 | TGTGCCAGCAGCGCTAGACTTTTGCTGGAGAACACCGGGGAGCTGTTTTTT | CASSARLLLENTGELFF
TRBD2 | NA | TRBJ2-1 | TRBV7-6 | TGTGCCAGCAGTCCGGGGGGCTCCTACAATGAGCAGTTCTTC | CASSPGGSYNEQFF
TRBD2 | few | TRBJ2-3 | TRBV11-2 | TGTGCCAGCAGCCTGAATGGACTAGCGGGCCCAGATACGCAGTATTTT | CASSLNGLAGPDTQYF
TRBD2 | NA | TRBJ2-3 | TRBV7-9 | TGTGCCAGCAGCTCCGGACTAGCGGTTCGTGAGGATACGCAGTATTTT | CASSSGLAVREDTQYF
TRBD2 | NA | TRBJ2-1 | TRBV13 | TGTGCCAGCAGCCCCACTAGCGGCCGCCACAATGAGCAGTTCTTC | CASSPTSGRHNEQFF
NA | NA | TRBJ2-7 | TRBV20-1 | TGCAGTGCTAGAGAATCCACCTACGAGCAGTACTTC | CSARESTYEQYF
TRBD1 | NA | TRBJ1-1 | TRBV19 | TGTGCCAGTAAGGAGGGGGCCGGAACTGAAGCTTTCTTT | CASKEGAGTEAFF
NA | NA | TRBJ1-5 | TRBV27 | TGTGCCAGCAGCCTAAAAAAGGGAAGCAATCAGCCCCAGCATTTT | CASSLKKGSNQPQHF
NA | once | TRBJ2-1 | TRBV14 | TGTGCCAGCAGCCAAGGTGTGAGGAGCCACAATGAGCAGTTCTTC | CASSQGVRSHNEQFF
NA | few | TRBJ2-1 | TRBV11-2 | TGTGCCAGCAGCCATAAATTCACTCTAGGGAATGAGCAGTTCTTC | CASSHKFTLGNEQFF
TRBD2 | NA | TRBJ2-5 | TRBV19 | TGTGCCAGTTCCCCGGGGGGAGAGACCCAGTACTTC | CASSPGGETQYF
TRBD1 | NA | TRBJ2-2 | TRBV6-5 | TGTGCCAGCAGTTACTCCACAGGGGCCGGGGAGCTGTTTTTT | CASSYSTGAGELFF
TRBD2 | NA | TRBJ2-2 | TRBV5-1 | TGCGCCAGCAGGTTTAAGCGGGGGATGAACACCGGGGAGCTGTTTTTT | CASRFKRGMNTGELFF
NA | NA | TRBJ1-1 | TRBV12-3/TRBV12-4 | TGTGCCAGCAGACTGGACAGTCCGAACACTGAAGCTTTCTTT | CASRLDSPNTEAFF
TRBD2 | NA | TRBJ2-1 | TRBV18 | TGTGCCAGCTCACCCCAAACCCTCTCGACTAGCGGGAAACCTTTAAATGAGCAGTTCTTC | CASSPQTLSTSGKPLNEQFF
NA | NA | TRBJ2-2 | TRBV7-9 | TGTGCCAGCAGCTTCATGGGGGCGAGCACCGGGGAGCTGTTTTTT | CASSFMGASTGELFF